This is a list of T cell receptor beta chains from one sample in a study of CD8 T cells in Susac syndrome. TCRdb recomputed calls from the immunoSEQ multiplex PCR reads with MiXCR, one row per CDR3 protein. The repertoire holds about 130,000 distinct CDR3 sequences, with around 96% as singletons. Sequences were obtained from CD4+ T cells from PBMCs. The receptors were gathered from a human donor in good health. Each CDR3 is given with its conserved first and last residue. The D gene is left open where the match is weak. Size is stated for part of the rows, as once, few or many counts, or as a class when the clone is expanded.

len: 16; abundance: NA; v_gene: TRBV12-5; d_gene: TRBD2; j_gene: TRBJ2-1; CDR3aa: CASGFTGTSRNNEQFF; CDR3nt: TGTGCTAGTGGTTTCACCGGGACTAGCAGGAACAATGAGCAGTTCTTC
len: 16; abundance: NA; v_gene: TRBV5-1; d_gene: NA; j_gene: TRBJ2-1; CDR3aa: CASSLRAEQRGNEQFF; CDR3nt: TGCGCCAGCAGCCTGCGGGCGGAACAGAGGGGAAATGAGCAGTTCTTC
len: 18; abundance: NA; v_gene: TRBV24-1; d_gene: TRBD1; j_gene: TRBJ2-3; CDR3aa: CATSDLASTGSNTDTQYF; CDR3nt: TGTGCCACCAGTGATTTAGCCTCGACAGGGAGTAACACAGATACGCAGTATTTT
len: 14; abundance: NA; v_gene: TRBV20-1; d_gene: TRBD1; j_gene: TRBJ1-1; CDR3aa: CSARHRGSNTEAFF; CDR3nt: TGCAGTGCTAGACACAGGGGGTCGAACACTGAAGCTTTCTTT
len: 13; abundance: NA; v_gene: TRBV29-1; d_gene: NA; j_gene: TRBJ2-5; CDR3aa: CSVAMQVQETQYF; CDR3nt: TGCAGCGTTGCGATGCAGGTTCAAGAGACCCAGTACTTC
len: 16; abundance: NA; v_gene: TRBV19; d_gene: TRBD2; j_gene: TRBJ2-7; CDR3aa: CASSPGTSGRSSEQYF; CDR3nt: TGTGCCAGTAGTCCTGGGACTAGCGGGAGATCGAGCGAGCAGTACTTC
len: 14; abundance: NA; v_gene: TRBV20-1; d_gene: NA; j_gene: TRBJ2-1; CDR3aa: CSARKATRNNEQFF; CDR3nt: TGCAGTGCTAGAAAGGCGACTAGAAACAATGAGCAGTTCTTC
len: 14; abundance: NA; v_gene: TRBV7-9; d_gene: NA; j_gene: TRBJ2-5; CDR3aa: CASSIVGFQETQHF; CDR3nt: TGTGCCAGCAGCATAGTAGGTTTCCAAGAGACCCAGCACTTC
len: 15; abundance: NA; v_gene: TRBV9; d_gene: TRBD2; j_gene: TRBJ2-5; CDR3aa: CASEKREGLGETQYF; CDR3nt: TGTGCCAGCGAGAAACGGGAGGGCCTAGGTGAGACCCAGTACTTC
len: 15; abundance: once; v_gene: TRBV20-1; d_gene: TRBD2; j_gene: TRBJ2-3; CDR3aa: CSAPRLAGDGDTQYF; CDR3nt: TGCAGTGCTCCTCGACTAGCGGGAGATGGAGATACGCAGTATTTT
len: 16; abundance: NA; v_gene: TRBV4-2; d_gene: TRBD2; j_gene: TRBJ2-5; CDR3aa: CASSQDPTTGTSGRYF; CDR3nt: TGTGCCAGCAGCCAAGATCCTACAACCGGGACTAGCGGGAGGTACTTC
len: 14; abundance: NA; v_gene: TRBV19; d_gene: NA; j_gene: TRBJ2-7; CDR3aa: CASSLGVTLGEQYF; CDR3nt: TGTGCCAGTAGTCTGGGAGTCACCTTGGGGGAGCAGTACTTC
len: 16; abundance: once; v_gene: TRBV5-1; d_gene: NA; j_gene: TRBJ2-6; CDR3aa: CASSPDRRSGANVLTF; CDR3nt: TGCGCCAGCAGCCCGGACAGACGCTCTGGGGCCAACGTCCTGACTTTC
len: 15; abundance: NA; v_gene: TRBV7-2; d_gene: TRBD1; j_gene: TRBJ2-7; CDR3aa: CASSPDRGGSYEQYF; CDR3nt: TGTGCCAGCAGCCCGGACAGGGGGGGCTCCTACGAGCAGTACTTC
len: 13; abundance: NA; v_gene: TRBV29-1; d_gene: NA; j_gene: TRBJ2-3; CDR3aa: CSVAAPSTDTQYF; CDR3nt: TGCAGCGTTGCAGCTCCTAGCACAGATACGCAGTATTTT
len: 15; abundance: NA; v_gene: TRBV12-3/TRBV12-4; d_gene: TRBD1; j_gene: TRBJ2-5; CDR3aa: CASSRRRTGKETQYF; CDR3nt: TGTGCCAGCAGTCGCCGCCGGACAGGGAAAGAGACCCAGTACTTC
len: 14; abundance: NA; v_gene: TRBV5-1; d_gene: TRBD1; j_gene: TRBJ2-3; CDR3aa: CASSPTGGGDTQYF; CDR3nt: TGCGCCAGCAGCCCGACAGGGGGAGGAGATACGCAGTATTTT
len: 15; abundance: NA; v_gene: TRBV6-5; d_gene: NA; j_gene: TRBJ2-5; CDR3aa: CASSTTGQPGETQYF; CDR3nt: TGTGCCAGCAGTACAACCGGACAGCCCGGAGAGACCCAGTACTTC
len: 14; abundance: NA; v_gene: TRBV29-1; d_gene: TRBD2; j_gene: TRBJ2-1; CDR3aa: CSDHSGSSYNEQFF; CDR3nt: TGCAGCGACCATAGCGGGAGCTCCTACAATGAGCAGTTCTTC
len: 13; abundance: NA; v_gene: TRBV6-5; d_gene: NA; j_gene: TRBJ2-3; CDR3aa: CASIRAGTDTQYF; CDR3nt: TGTGCCAGCATCCGGGCCGGCACAGATACGCAGTATTTT
len: 13; abundance: NA; v_gene: TRBV3-1; d_gene: NA; j_gene: TRBJ1-2; CDR3aa: CASSQQQNYGYTF; CDR3nt: TGTGCCAGCAGCCAACAGCAAAACTATGGCTACACCTTC
len: 17; abundance: once; v_gene: TRBV7-9; d_gene: TRBD2; j_gene: TRBJ2-2; CDR3aa: CASSLPGVAGSPGELFF; CDR3nt: TGTGCCAGCAGCTTACCCGGAGTAGCGGGAAGCCCCGGGGAGCTGTTTTTT
len: 14; abundance: NA; v_gene: TRBV18; d_gene: TRBD1; j_gene: TRBJ1-5; CDR3aa: CASSAGQASMPQHF; CDR3nt: TGTGCCAGCTCAGCCGGACAGGCCTCGATGCCCCAGCATTTT
len: 15; abundance: NA; v_gene: TRBV9; d_gene: TRBD2; j_gene: TRBJ2-5; CDR3aa: CASSRTSGNLETQYF; CDR3nt: TGTGCCAGCAGCAGGACTAGCGGGAACTTAGAGACCCAGTACTTC
len: 14; abundance: NA; v_gene: TRBV12-3/TRBV12-4; d_gene: TRBD2; j_gene: TRBJ2-5; CDR3aa: CASSTGTSGFTRYF; CDR3nt: TGTGCCAGCAGCACCGGGACTAGCGGCTTTACCCGGTACTTC
len: 16; abundance: NA; v_gene: TRBV28; d_gene: TRBD1; j_gene: TRBJ2-7; CDR3aa: CASSPALTGGGYEQYF; CDR3nt: TGTGCCAGCAGCCCAGCCCTGACAGGGGGGGGCTACGAGCAGTACTTC
len: 18; abundance: NA; v_gene: TRBV6-5; d_gene: TRBD1; j_gene: TRBJ2-2; CDR3aa: CASSYPEGYRGGTGELFF; CDR3nt: TGTGCCAGCAGTTACCCCGAAGGGTACAGGGGTGGCACCGGGGAGCTGTTTTTT
len: 14; abundance: NA; v_gene: TRBV14; d_gene: NA; j_gene: TRBJ1-1; CDR3aa: CASSQDSGITEAFF; CDR3nt: TGTGCCAGCAGCCAAGATTCCGGGATCACTGAAGCTTTCTTT
len: 15; abundance: NA; v_gene: TRBV15; d_gene: NA; j_gene: TRBJ1-2; CDR3aa: CATSRTPYLGYGYTF; CDR3nt: TGTGCCACCAGCAGGACTCCCTATCTCGGCTATGGCTACACCTTC
len: 14; abundance: NA; v_gene: TRBV12-3/TRBV12-4; d_gene: NA; j_gene: TRBJ2-5; CDR3aa: CASRKNSGQETQYF; CDR3nt: TGTGCCAGCAGGAAAAATAGCGGCCAAGAGACCCAGTACTTC
len: 16; abundance: NA; v_gene: TRBV5-1; d_gene: NA; j_gene: TRBJ2-6; CDR3aa: CASSLGSTTGANVLTF; CDR3nt: TGCGCCAGCAGCCTAGGATCGACGACCGGGGCCAACGTCCTGACTTTC
len: 16; abundance: NA; v_gene: TRBV3-1; d_gene: TRBD2; j_gene: TRBJ2-5; CDR3aa: CASSQGPAGVSETQYF; CDR3nt: TGTGCCAGCAGCCAAGGCCCAGCGGGAGTATCAGAGACCCAGTACTTC
len: 14; abundance: NA; v_gene: TRBV2; d_gene: TRBD2; j_gene: TRBJ2-7; CDR3aa: CATKLAGGSYEQYF; CDR3nt: TGTGCCACCAAACTAGCGGGGGGCTCCTACGAGCAGTACTTC
len: 12; abundance: NA; v_gene: TRBV18; d_gene: NA; j_gene: TRBJ2-5; CDR3aa: CASSPPFETQYF; CDR3nt: TGTGCCAGCTCACCACCATTTGAGACCCAGTACTTC
len: 13; abundance: NA; v_gene: TRBV2; d_gene: NA; j_gene: TRBJ2-5; CDR3aa: CASTVEYQETQYF; CDR3nt: TGTGCCAGCACGGTGGAGTACCAAGAGACCCAGTACTTC
len: 12; abundance: NA; v_gene: TRBV20-1; d_gene: NA; j_gene: TRBJ2-7; CDR3aa: CSATVGPGEQYF; CDR3nt: TGCAGTGCTACCGTCGGCCCTGGCGAGCAGTACTTC
len: 15; abundance: NA; v_gene: TRBV7-9; d_gene: TRBD2; j_gene: TRBJ2-7; CDR3aa: CASSPPGLQGNEQYF; CDR3nt: TGTGCCAGCAGCCCCCCGGGACTACAAGGGAACGAGCAGTACTTC
len: 16; abundance: NA; v_gene: TRBV5-1; d_gene: NA; j_gene: TRBJ2-5; CDR3aa: CASSSLPTVVQETQYF; CDR3nt: TGCGCCAGCAGCTCGCTCCCGACGGTCGTCCAAGAGACCCAGTACTTC
len: 13; abundance: NA; v_gene: TRBV18; d_gene: NA; j_gene: TRBJ1-1; CDR3aa: CASQGQMNTEAFF; CDR3nt: TGTGCCAGCCAAGGACAGATGAACACTGAAGCTTTCTTT
len: 13; abundance: NA; v_gene: TRBV3-1; d_gene: NA; j_gene: TRBJ1-2; CDR3aa: CASSQLDNYGYTF; CDR3nt: TGTGCCAGCAGCCAACTGGATAACTATGGCTACACCTTC
len: 12; abundance: NA; v_gene: TRBV20-1; d_gene: NA; j_gene: TRBJ2-1; CDR3aa: CSARVRIDEQFF; CDR3nt: TGCAGTGCTAGGGTGCGGATCGATGAGCAGTTCTTC
len: 14; abundance: NA; v_gene: TRBV4-2; d_gene: NA; j_gene: TRBJ1-1; CDR3aa: CASSQPPGNTEAFF; CDR3nt: TGTGCCAGCAGCCAACCCCCCGGGAACACTGAAGCTTTCTTT
len: 10; abundance: NA; v_gene: TRBV29-1; d_gene: NA; j_gene: TRBJ2-1; CDR3aa: CSAGGSEQFF; CDR3nt: TGCAGCGCTGGGGGGTCTGAGCAGTTCTTC
len: 15; abundance: NA; v_gene: TRBV3-1; d_gene: NA; j_gene: TRBJ1-3; CDR3aa: CASSQAGSSGNTIYF; CDR3nt: TGTGCCAGCAGCCAAGCCGGGTCCTCTGGAAACACCATATATTTT
len: 16; abundance: NA; v_gene: TRBV7-9; d_gene: TRBD1; j_gene: TRBJ1-1; CDR3aa: CASSLDIAGGSSTAFF; CDR3nt: TGTGCCAGCAGCTTGGATATCGCAGGGGGAAGTAGTACGGCTTTCTTT
len: 13; abundance: NA; v_gene: TRBV27; d_gene: NA; j_gene: TRBJ1-5; CDR3aa: CASRVTGNQPQHF; CDR3nt: TGTGCCAGCAGGGTCACAGGCAATCAGCCCCAGCATTTT
len: 11; abundance: NA; v_gene: TRBV29-1; d_gene: NA; j_gene: TRBJ2-4; CDR3aa: CSGRGKNIQYF; CDR3nt: TGCAGCGGCCGGGGGAAAAACATTCAGTACTTC
len: 16; abundance: NA; v_gene: TRBV5-1; d_gene: TRBD1; j_gene: TRBJ1-2; CDR3aa: CASSLRADRAVEGYTF; CDR3nt: TGCGCCAGCAGCTTACGGGCGGACAGGGCGGTTGAAGGCTACACCTTC
len: 16; abundance: NA; v_gene: TRBV2; d_gene: NA; j_gene: TRBJ1-2; CDR3aa: CASSERSVLANYGYTF; CDR3nt: TGTGCCAGCAGTGAAAGAAGCGTCCTAGCTAACTATGGCTACACCTTC
len: 14; abundance: NA; v_gene: TRBV6-5; d_gene: NA; j_gene: TRBJ2-5; CDR3aa: CASSYSIGDGAQYF; CDR3nt: TGTGCCAGCAGTTACTCGATCGGGGACGGGGCCCAGTACTTC
len: 13; abundance: NA; v_gene: TRBV29-1; d_gene: NA; j_gene: TRBJ1-2; CDR3aa: CSVEEGTPYGYTF; CDR3nt: TGCAGCGTTGAAGAAGGGACACCTTATGGCTACACCTTC
len: 16; abundance: NA; v_gene: TRBV19; d_gene: TRBD1; j_gene: TRBJ1-2; CDR3aa: CASSTPGQGLVYGYTF; CDR3nt: TGTGCCAGTAGTACACCGGGACAGGGTCTCGTCTATGGCTACACCTTC
len: 13; abundance: once; v_gene: TRBV18; d_gene: TRBD1; j_gene: TRBJ2-3; CDR3aa: CASQGQGTDTQYF; CDR3nt: TGTGCCAGCCAGGGACAGGGCACAGATACGCAGTATTTT
len: 11; abundance: NA; v_gene: TRBV20-1; d_gene: TRBD1; j_gene: TRBJ1-1; CDR3aa: CRAGGNTEAFF; CDR3nt: TGCAGAGCAGGGGGAAACACTGAAGCTTTCTTT
len: 13; abundance: once; v_gene: TRBV3-1; d_gene: NA; j_gene: TRBJ2-7; CDR3aa: CASSQNRGYEQYF; CDR3nt: TGTGCCAGCAGCCAAAACCGGGGTTACGAGCAGTACTTC
len: 16; abundance: NA; v_gene: TRBV11-2; d_gene: NA; j_gene: TRBJ2-6; CDR3aa: CASSLDLVSGANVLTF; CDR3nt: TGTGCCAGCAGCTTAGATCTGGTCTCTGGGGCCAACGTCCTGACTTTC
len: 13; abundance: NA; v_gene: TRBV5-1; d_gene: NA; j_gene: TRBJ1-2; CDR3aa: CASSLESAYGYTF; CDR3nt: TGCGCCAGCAGCTTGGAATCGGCTTATGGCTACACCTTC
len: 13; abundance: NA; v_gene: TRBV29-1; d_gene: NA; j_gene: TRBJ2-3; CDR3aa: CSVGSARTDTQYF; CDR3nt: TGCAGCGTTGGAAGCGCCCGCACAGATACGCAGTATTTT
len: 12; abundance: NA; v_gene: TRBV29-1; d_gene: TRBD1; j_gene: TRBJ2-7; CDR3aa: CSVDRGSGEQYF; CDR3nt: TGCAGCGTCGACAGGGGCTCCGGGGAGCAGTACTTC
len: 16; abundance: once; v_gene: TRBV28; d_gene: NA; j_gene: TRBJ2-2; CDR3aa: CASSLQSPTNTGELFF; CDR3nt: TGTGCCAGCAGTTTACAGAGTCCTACGAACACCGGGGAGCTGTTTTTT